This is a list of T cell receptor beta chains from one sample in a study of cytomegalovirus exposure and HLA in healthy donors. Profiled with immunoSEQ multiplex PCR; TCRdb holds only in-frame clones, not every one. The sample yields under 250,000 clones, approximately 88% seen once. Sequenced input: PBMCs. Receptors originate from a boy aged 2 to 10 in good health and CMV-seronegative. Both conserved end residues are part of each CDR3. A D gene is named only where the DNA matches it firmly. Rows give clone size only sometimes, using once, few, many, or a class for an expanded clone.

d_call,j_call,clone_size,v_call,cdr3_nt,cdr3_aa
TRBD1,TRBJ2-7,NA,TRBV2,TGTGCCAGCAGTGTTCGGGACAGGGGACGCTCCGAGCAGTACTTC,CASSVRDRGRSEQYF
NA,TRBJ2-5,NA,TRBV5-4,TGTGCCAGCAGTTTGGCAGCGGATCTGAGAGAGACCCAGTACTTC,CASSLAADLRETQYF
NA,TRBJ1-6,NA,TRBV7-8,TGTGCCAGCAGCCCGAGACTCGGTTCACCCCTCCACTTT,CASSPRLGSPLHF
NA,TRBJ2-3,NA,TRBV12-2,TGTGCAAGTCGCTTGCCCCGGACTAGCGGGGGGGGTACAGATACGCAGTATTTT,CASRLPRTSGGGTDTQYF
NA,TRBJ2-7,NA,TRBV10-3,TGTGCCATCAGTGTAACGGCAGGCTACGAGCAGTACTTC,CAISVTAGYEQYF
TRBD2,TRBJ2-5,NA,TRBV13,TGTGCCAGCAGCCGACGCAGCGGGGGGGCCCTAGAGACCCAGTACTTC,CASSRRSGGALETQYF
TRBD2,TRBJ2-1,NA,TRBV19,TGTGCCAGTAGTATAGAGGGACTAGGTGGTGAGCAGTTCTTC,CASSIEGLGGEQFF
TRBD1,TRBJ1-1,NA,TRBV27,TGTGCCAGCAGTTTAACACCGGGACAGGGTGGCACTGAAGCTTTCTTT,CASSLTPGQGGTEAFF
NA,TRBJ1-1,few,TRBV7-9,TGTGCCAGCAGCTTAGAACTGCCTGAAGCTTTCTTT,CASSLELPEAFF
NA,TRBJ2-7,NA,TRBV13,TGTGCCAGCAGCTGGGACGGGGGGCGCGAGCAGTACTTC,CASSWDGGREQYF
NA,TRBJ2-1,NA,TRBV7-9,TGTGCCAGCAGCCTACCTACTGTAATGGATGAGCAGTTCTTC,CASSLPTVMDEQFF
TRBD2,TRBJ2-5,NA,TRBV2,TGTGCCAGCAGTGGCGGGAGGGGGGGCAACCAAGAGACCCAGTACTTC,CASSGGRGGNQETQYF
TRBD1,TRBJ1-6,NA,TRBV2,TGTGCCAGCGGGGAACAGGGGTACAATTCACCCCTCCACTTT,CASGEQGYNSPLHF
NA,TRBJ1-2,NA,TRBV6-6,TGTGCCAGCGTCTTGTCAGATAACTATGGCTACACCTTC,CASVLSDNYGYTF
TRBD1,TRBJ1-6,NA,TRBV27,TGTGCCAGCAAGTCGACAGGGGGAGGCGATTCACCCCTCCACTTT,CASKSTGGGDSPLHF
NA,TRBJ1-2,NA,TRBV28,TGTGCCACTGACACGCTCTATGGCTACACCTTC,CATDTLYGYTF
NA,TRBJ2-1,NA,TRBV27,TGTGCCAGCAGCTGGGGCAAACTCAATGAGCAGTTCTTC,CASSWGKLNEQFF
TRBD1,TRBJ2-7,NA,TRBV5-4,TGTGCCAGCAGTTCAGGGGGCACCTACGAGCAGTACTTC,CASSSGGTYEQYF
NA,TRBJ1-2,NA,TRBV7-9,TGTGCCAGCAGCTCGGGGTTCGGTAGCGTCGCCTATGGCTACACCTTC,CASSSGFGSVAYGYTF
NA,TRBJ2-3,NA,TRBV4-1,TGCGCCAGCAGCCCGCGGGCAGATACGCAGTATTTT,CASSPRADTQYF
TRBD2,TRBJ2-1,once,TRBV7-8,TGTGCCAGCAGCTTAGGCCCCACGGGCGGGAGGGACAATGAGCAGTTCTTC,CASSLGPTGGRDNEQFF
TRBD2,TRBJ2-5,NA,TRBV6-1,TGTGCCAGCAGAGAGCGGGGGGGCGCGGAGACCCAGTACTTC,CASRERGGAETQYF
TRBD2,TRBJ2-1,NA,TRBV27,TGTGCCAGCAGTTTAATTGCGGGGGGTTATAATGAGCAGTTCTTC,CASSLIAGGYNEQFF
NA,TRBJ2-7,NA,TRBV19,TGTGCCAGTAGTTCTCTGGTGAGCCTTAACTCCTACGAGCAGTACTTC,CASSSLVSLNSYEQYF
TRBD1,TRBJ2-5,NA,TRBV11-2,TGTGCCAGCAGCCTTGACGGGACAGGGGAAGAGACCCAGTACTTC,CASSLDGTGEETQYF
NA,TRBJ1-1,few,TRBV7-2,TGTGCCAGCAGCCTCATGACAAGATACACTGAAGCTTTCTTT,CASSLMTRYTEAFF
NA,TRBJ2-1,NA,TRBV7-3,TGTGCCAGCAGCCTGGTGGGCGGGCGGAATAATGAGCAGTTCTTC,CASSLVGGRNNEQFF
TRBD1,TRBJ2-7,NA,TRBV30,TGTGCCTGGAGTGACAGGGGCCGGGGTGGCGAGCAGTACTTC,CAWSDRGRGGEQYF
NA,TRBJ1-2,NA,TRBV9,TGTGCCAGCAGCGCGATACAGGGCGTTAACTATGGCTACACCTTC,CASSAIQGVNYGYTF
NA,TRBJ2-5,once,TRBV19,TGTGCCAGTGGCCCTGGAGGGTGGGAGACCCAGTACTTC,CASGPGGWETQYF
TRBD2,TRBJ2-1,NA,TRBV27,TGTGCCAGCAGCCCCGGGACTAGCGGCAACAATGAGCAGTTCTTC,CASSPGTSGNNEQFF
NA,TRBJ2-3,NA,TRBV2,TGTGCCAGCAGGTGGGGGGGGCGAACAGATACGCAGTATTTT,CASRWGGRTDTQYF
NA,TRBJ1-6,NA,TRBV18,TGTGCCAGCTCACCCAACGGGAATACTAATTCACCCCTCCACTTT,CASSPNGNTNSPLHF
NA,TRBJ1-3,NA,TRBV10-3,TGTGCCATCAGACCCCCGGTGGGGGCGGCGGAGGGAAACACCATATATTTT,CAIRPPVGAAEGNTIYF
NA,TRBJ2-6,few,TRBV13,TGTGCCAGCAGCCCGACAGGAGCAGGAGCCAACGTCCTGACTTTC,CASSPTGAGANVLTF
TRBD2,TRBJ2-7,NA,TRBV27,TGTGCCAGCAGTTTATGGCTAGCGGGAGGAAGCGAGCAGTACTTC,CASSLWLAGGSEQYF
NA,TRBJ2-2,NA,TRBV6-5,TGTGCCAGCAGGACAGGTACCGGGGAGCTGTTTTTT,CASRTGTGELFF
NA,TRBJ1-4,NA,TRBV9,TGTGCCAGCAGCGGGCCCGGGGCAGGGGAATATGAAAAACTGTTTTTT,CASSGPGAGEYEKLFF
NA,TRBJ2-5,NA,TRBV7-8,TGTGCCAGCAGCGAACGACTAGGGCAGGGGGGAGAGACCCAGTACTTC,CASSERLGQGGETQYF
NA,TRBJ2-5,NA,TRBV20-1,TGCAGTGCGGAGCGGGAGACCCAGTACTTC,CSAERETQYF
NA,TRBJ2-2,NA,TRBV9,TGTGCCAGCAGCGGGACAGACATAACCGGGGAGCTGTTTTTT,CASSGTDITGELFF
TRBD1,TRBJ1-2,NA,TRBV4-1,TGCGCCAGCAGCCAAGATCTCAGTGTAACAGGGGGACGCTACACCTTC,CASSQDLSVTGGRYTF
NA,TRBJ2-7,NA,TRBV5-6,TGTGCCAGCAGCTTGGGGTTCGCCTACGAGCAGTACTTC,CASSLGFAYEQYF
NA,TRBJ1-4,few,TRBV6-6,TGTGCCAGCACCAACGGGGGGGTTAATGAAAAACTGTTTTTT,CASTNGGVNEKLFF
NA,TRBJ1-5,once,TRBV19,TGTGCCAGTAGTATTAGAGAGGGAGGTGTTCAGCCCCAGCATTTT,CASSIREGGVQPQHF